These 23 T cell receptor beta chains share one sample of origin, sequenced in a study of T cells in tumors after PD-1 blockade. Sequenced by immunoSEQ multiplex PCR; TCRdb stores in-frame clones only, minus some. Altogether about 48,000 clones are present, 81% being singletons, with the ten largest covering about 4%. The sequencing used PBMCs, collected before anti-PD-1 treatment. The receptors originated from a human donor with basal cell carcinoma.

This chain connects TRBV30 to TRBJ2-1, with a tentative D call TRBD1 (5 bases). CDR3 size: 16 residues. V gave up 0 bases and J gave up 7 bases, with 19 bases separating them. CDR1 is GTSNPN, CDR2 SVGIG, per germline (reference sequence). The CDR3: CAWSVRLGQGRNEQFF. CDR3 coding DNA: TGTGCCTGGAGTGTACGGTTGGGGCAGGGTAGGAATGAGCAGTTCTTC.

V and J are TRBV27 and TRBJ2-2; D is ambiguous. The CDR3 totals 14 residues. From germline, CDR1 is MNHEY and CDR2 SMNVEV (reference sequence). The V gene lost 5 bases and the J gene lost 4 bases, with 11 bases spanning the gap. The DNA for the CDR3 is TGTGCCAGCAGTCCTCAGATTTCCACCGGGGAGCTGTTTTTT. Translation gives CASSPQISTGELFF.

The V call is TRBV30, the J call TRBJ2-5, with unresolved D. Trimming left V 3 bases short and J 2 bases short, with 7 bases between. The CDR3 has 12 amino acids. Per the germline V gene, CDR1 is GTSNPN and CDR2 is SVGIG (reference sequence). CDR3 protein: CAWRRQQETQYF. CDR3 nucleotides: TGTGCCTGGAGGAGGCAGCAAGAGACCCAGTACTTC.

This clone occurred a few times. This chain connects TRBV5-1 to TRBJ2-6; 7 bases are shared with TRBD1. From germline, CDR1 is SGHRS and CDR2 YFSETQ. The CDR3 is 17 residues long. Losses at the gene ends were 0 bases for V and 2 bases for J; bases not matched to a gene: 5. The CDR3 sequence is CASSLELQGAGANVLTF. The CDR3 DNA follows: TGCGCCAGCAGCTTGGAGTTGCAGGGGGCTGGGGCCAACGTCCTGACTTTC.

This sequence joins TRBV19 and TRBJ1-5, with D possibly being TRBD1 (5 bases). CDR3 length: 12 residues. Germline V gives CDR1 LNHDA, CDR2 SQIVND (reference sequence). The ends were cut back, 8 bases at V and 10 bases at J, with 15 bases in the middle. The CDR3 is CASRGTAGPQHF. For the CDR3, the DNA is TGTGCCAGTCGCGGGACCGCAGGCCCCCAGCATTTT.

The chain links TRBV27 to TRBJ1-4, with a tentative D call TRBD1 (6 bases). CDR1 is MNHEY and CDR2 is SMNVEV in the germline V gene (reference sequence). The V and J ends lost 5 bases and 4 bases respectively, with 14 bases between them. This CDR3 is built from 15 residues. The CDR3 nucleotides are TGTGCCAGCAGTCTCCAGGGGTCAAATAATGAAAAACTGTTTTTT. Translating gives CASSLQGSNNEKLFF.

The rearrangement links TRBV2 to TRBJ2-3, with 7 bases that match TRBD2. Looked up from germline, CDR1 is SNHLY and CDR2 is FYNNEI. With 4 bases clipped from V and 1 base from J, the junction kept 5 bases outside the gene matches. The length of the CDR3 is 15 residues. The CDR3 region has the DNA TGTGCCAGCAGTGCCCGGGCGGGGGGCACAGATACGCAGTATTTT. Protein product: CASSARAGGTDTQYF.

This rearrangement joins TRBV18 to TRBJ2-1; 13 nucleotides line up with TRBD2. Germline-derived CDR1 and CDR2 are KGHSH and LQKENI. The CDR3 length is 15 residues. Trimming at V came to 3 bases and at J to 9 bases, leaving 5 bases not matched to a gene. CDR3 DNA sequence: TGTGCCAGCTCACCGGGACTAGCGGGATCTGGTGAGCAGTTCTTC. As protein: CASSPGLAGSGEQFF.

This clone was seen a single time. The gene calls are TRBV6-1 and TRBJ2-4; no firm D call. The germline V gene encodes CDR1 MNHNS and CDR2 SASEGT. V lost 2 bases and J 3 bases, leaving 11 bases between the germline ends. This CDR3 contains 15 residues. The CDR3: CASSESGADKNIQYF. CDR3 in DNA: TGTGCCAGCAGTGAATCAGGAGCCGACAAAAACATTCAGTACTTC.

The table lists this clone with a few counts. This chain links TRBV19 with TRBJ2-1; D is uncertain. This CDR3 comprises 15 residues. In germline, CDR1 is LNHDA, CDR2 SQIVND (reference sequence). V was shortened by 6 bases and J by 0 bases, with 12 bases between the two germline ends. Here the CDR3 reads CASSPDGGSYNEQFF. In DNA form, the CDR3 reads TGTGCCAGTAGCCCGGACGGCGGCTCCTACAATGAGCAGTTCTTC.

The chain uses TRBV30 and TRBJ2-5, with D possibly matching TRBD2 (6 bases). Germline values: CDR1 GTSNPN, CDR2 SVGIG (reference sequence). The CDR3 loop spans 10 amino acids. This chain's CDR3 is CAGGLETQYF. CDR3 in DNA: TGTGCTGGAGGGTTGGAGACCCAGTACTTC. The full variable domain, its missing parts supplied by reference TRBV30 and TRBJ2-5, is SQTIHQWPATLVQPVGSPLSLECTVEGTSNPNLYWYRQAAGRGLQLLFYSVGIGQISSEVPQNLSASRPQDRQFILSSKKLLLSDSGFYLCAGGLETQYFGPGTRLLVL.

The chain couples TRBV18 to TRBJ2-3; D may be TRBD2 (6 bases). V lost 6 bases to trimming and J lost 4 bases, with 17 bases between them. Germline V CDR1 and CDR2: KGHSH, LQKENI. The CDR3 sequence is 15 residues long. CDR3 nucleotide sequence: TGTGCCAGCTCCCTCGACCCCACGGGGGCAGATACGCAGTATTTT. Encoded protein: CASSLDPTGADTQYF.

CDR3 sequence reads: CATSDPTGSGEKPQHF. The CDR3 coding sequence is TGTGCCACCAGTGATCCGACAGGGTCCGGGGAAAAGCCCCAGCATTTT. This chain connects TRBV24-1 to TRBJ1-5, with TRBD1 matching 7 bases. Looked up from germline, CDR1 is KGHDR and CDR2 is SFDVKD. After removal of 3 bases from V and 8 bases from J, the junction contained 12 bases not matched to a gene. The CDR3 is 16 residues long.

CDR3 coding DNA: TGCGCCAGCAGTCCTGTACTAAGCGGGGGGGCAGGGGAGCAGTTCTTC. It yields the protein CASSPVLSGGAGEQFF. The chain combines TRBV10-2 with TRBJ2-1; 10 positions agree with TRBD2. The germline V gene encodes CDR1 WSHSY and CDR2 SAAADI. The CDR3 covers 16 residues. V lost 5 bases to trimming and J lost 10 bases; unmatched junction nucleotides: 14.

The genes are TRBV3-1 (or the pseudogene TRBV3-2) and TRBJ1-2; D call uncertain. Germline CDR1 LGHDT, CDR2 YNNKEL (reference sequence). CDR3 length equals 14 residues. The V end was cut by 3 bases, the J end by 4 bases, with 12 bases between. The CDR3 reads CASSQNTPVYGYTF. The CDR3 DNA reads TGTGCCAGCAGCCAGAACACACCTGTCTATGGCTACACCTTC.

The rearrangement joins TRBV24-1 to TRBJ2-3; 8 nucleotides agree with TRBD1. This CDR3 comprises 15 residues. CDR1 KGHDR and CDR2 SFDVKD come from the germline V gene. V shed 2 bases and J 1 base; nucleotides not matched to a gene: 1. CDR3 residues: CATSDSGGGTDTQYF. In nucleotides, the CDR3 is TGTGCCACCAGTGATTCAGGGGGCGGCACAGATACGCAGTATTTT.

The chain carries TRBV5-5 and TRBJ2-1; D unresolved. The V end lost 1 base, the J end lost 5 bases, and 7 bases lay between the germline ends. Germline-derived CDR1 and CDR2 are SGHKS and YYEKEE (reference sequence). This CDR3 has 13 residues. Written as DNA, the CDR3 is TGTGCCAGCAGCTTGTCTGGTCACAATGAGCAGTTCTTC. Translation gives CASSLSGHNEQFF.

The chain carries TRBV24-1 and TRBJ1-1, with unresolved D. Trimming stripped 6 bases from V and 1 base from J, with 5 bases between. Germline loops: CDR1 KGHDR, CDR2 SFDVKD. The CDR3 extends over 12 amino acids. CDR3 sequence: CATSLGNTEAFF. The CDR3 DNA is TGTGCCACCAGTCTGGGGAACACTGAAGCTTTCTTT.

V is TRBV11-3 and J is TRBJ1-3; a weak D match, TRBD1 (5 bases). Germline lookup yields CDR1 SGHNT and CDR2 YENEEA. The V and J ends lost 3 bases and 4 bases respectively, with 10 bases between them. CDR3 size: 14 residues. The CDR3 spells CASSFGGAGNTIYF. The CDR3 DNA is TGTGCCAGCAGCTTCGGGGGTGCAGGAAACACCATATATTTT.

The chain links TRBV18 to TRBJ1-4, with 7 bases aligning to TRBD1. Germline CDR1 KGHSH, CDR2 LQKENI. The CDR3 has 16 residues. The V segment lost 4 bases and the J segment 0 bases; nucleotides outside the gene matches: 5. This CDR3 is CASSLKQGTTNEKLFF. CDR3 in DNA: TGTGCCAGCTCACTAAAACAGGGGACAACTAATGAAAAACTGTTTTTT.

The chain couples TRBV5-1 to TRBJ2-1; D is possibly TRBD2 (5 bases). Trimming removed 2 bases from V and 6 bases from J, with 9 bases in between. Germline loops: CDR1 SGHRS, CDR2 YFSETQ. This CDR3 spans 13 amino acids. For the CDR3, the DNA is TGCGCCAGCAGCTTAGTCGGACTCAATGAGCAGTTCTTC. Protein: CASSLVGLNEQFF.

V is TRBV14 and J is TRBJ1-1; possibly TRBD1 for D (5 bases). The CDR3 runs 15 residues. In germline, CDR1 is SGHDN, CDR2 FVKESK. The ends were cut back, 0 bases at V and 5 bases at J, with 13 bases in the middle. CDR3 nucleotides: TGTGCCAGCAGCCAAGAGTGGGGGGTAAATACTGAAGCTTTCTTT. It specifies CASSQEWGVNTEAFF.

V gene TRBV19 combines with J gene TRBJ2-4; 14 nucleotides line up with TRBD2. CDR1 is LNHDA, CDR2 SQIVND, per germline (reference sequence). V trimming: 6 bases; J trimming: 2 bases; junction bases outside the gene matches: 9. The CDR3 extends over 18 amino acids. The CDR3: CASSTTSGGANSKNIQYF. CDR3 sequence (DNA): TGTGCCAGTAGCACGACTAGCGGGGGGGCTAATTCCAAAAACATTCAGTACTTC.